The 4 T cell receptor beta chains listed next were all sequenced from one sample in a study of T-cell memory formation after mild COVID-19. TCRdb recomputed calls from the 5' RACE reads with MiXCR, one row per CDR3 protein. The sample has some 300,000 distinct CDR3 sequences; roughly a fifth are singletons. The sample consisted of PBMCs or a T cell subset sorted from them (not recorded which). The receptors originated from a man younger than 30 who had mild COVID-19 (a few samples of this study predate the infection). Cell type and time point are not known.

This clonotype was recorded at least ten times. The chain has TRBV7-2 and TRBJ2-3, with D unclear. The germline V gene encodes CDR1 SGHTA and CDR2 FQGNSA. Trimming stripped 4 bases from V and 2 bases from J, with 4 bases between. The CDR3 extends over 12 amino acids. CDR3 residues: CASSSYTDTQYF. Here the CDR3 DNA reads TGTGCCAGCAGCTCCTACACAGATACGCAGTATTTT. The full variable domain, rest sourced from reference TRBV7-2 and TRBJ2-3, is GAGVSQSPSNKVTEKGKDVELRCDPISGHTALYWYRQSLGQGLEFLIYFQGNSAPDKSGLPSDRFSAERTGGSVSTLTIQRTQQEDSAVYLCASSSYTDTQYFGPGTRLTVL.

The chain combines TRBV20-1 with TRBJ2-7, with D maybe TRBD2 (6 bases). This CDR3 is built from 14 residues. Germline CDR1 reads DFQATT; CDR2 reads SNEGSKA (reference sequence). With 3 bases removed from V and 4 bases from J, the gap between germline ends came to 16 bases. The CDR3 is CSASRTGVGYEQYF. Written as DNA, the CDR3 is TGCAGTGCTAGCCGGACGGGGGTTGGATACGAGCAGTACTTC.

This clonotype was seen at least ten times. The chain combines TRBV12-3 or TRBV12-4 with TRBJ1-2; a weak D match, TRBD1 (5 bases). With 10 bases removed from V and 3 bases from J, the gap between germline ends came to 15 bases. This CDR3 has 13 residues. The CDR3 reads CATHHDSHYGYTF. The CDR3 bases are TGTGCCACCCATCACGACAGCCACTATGGCTACACCTTC.

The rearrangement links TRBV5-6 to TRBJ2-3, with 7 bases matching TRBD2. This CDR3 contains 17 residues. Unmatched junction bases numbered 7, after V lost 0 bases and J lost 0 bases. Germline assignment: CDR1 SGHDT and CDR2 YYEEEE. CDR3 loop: CASSLAGATSSTDTQYF. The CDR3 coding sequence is TGTGCCAGCAGCTTGGCCGGGGCGACTAGCAGCACAGATACGCAGTATTTT.